The 22 T cell receptor beta chains below come from one sample, sequenced in a study of blood T cell repertoires in COVID-19. Sequencing was performed with immunoSEQ multiplex PCR; in TCRdb, only in-frame clones are kept and a portion is missing. The sample contains 150,000 to 200,000 clones, 79% of which appear only once. Sequencing was carried out using peripheral blood. Receptors originate from a man in his sixties with active or convalescent COVID-19.

The V and J genes are TRBV6-5 and TRBJ1-3; 7 positions match TRBD1. CDR1 and CDR2 (germline): MNHEY, SVGAGI. V trimming: 8 bases; J trimming: 2 bases; junction bases outside the gene matches: 3. This CDR3 has 13 residues. Written as DNA, the CDR3 is TGTGCCAGCGGCGACAGGGCTGGAAACACCATATATTTT. The encoded protein is CASGDRAGNTIYF.

The CDR3 region is CASIPMGQGFYGYTF. The DNA of the CDR3 is TGTGCCAGCATTCCGATGGGACAGGGATTCTATGGCTACACCTTC. The chain has TRBV2 and TRBJ1-2; 9 bases map to TRBD1. This CDR3 contains 15 residues. Trimming at V came to 7 bases and at J to 4 bases, leaving 10 bases not matched to a gene. Per the germline V gene, CDR1 is SNHLY and CDR2 is FYNNEI.

This rearrangement joins TRBV6-5 to TRBJ1-1; 8 bases agree with TRBD1. Germline assignment: CDR1 MNHEY and CDR2 SVGAGI. The CDR3 spans 16 residues. The J segment lost 5 bases and the V segment lost 4 bases, leaving 12 bases of the junction unmatched. The CDR3 nucleotides read TGTGCCAGCAGTTTCGGGACAGGCCGTTGGGAGACTGAAGCTTTCTTT. It specifies CASSFGTGRWETEAFF.

This clone came up many times. The chain is built from TRBV3-1 (or the pseudogene TRBV3-2) and TRBJ1-1; D remains ambiguous. V shed 1 base and J shed 0 bases, with 9 bases lying between them. Germline CDR1 and CDR2: LGHDT and YNNKEL (reference sequence). This CDR3 has 15 amino acids. Here the CDR3 DNA reads TGTGCCAGCAGCCAAGCCCCCGGGGTGAACACTGAAGCTTTCTTT. Protein: CASSQAPGVNTEAFF.

CDR3 loop: CASSTNQGFGQYF. The CDR3 bases are TGCGCCAGCAGCACAAACCAGGGTTTCGGGCAGTACTTC. V and J are TRBV5-1 and TRBJ2-7; the D gene is possibly TRBD1 (5 bases). Germline CDR1 SGHRS, CDR2 YFSETQ. This CDR3 is 13 amino acids long. Trimming took 4 bases from V and 9 from J, leaving 17 bases between them.

The rearrangement joins TRBV15 to TRBJ2-5; 7 positions match TRBD2. V gave up 5 bases and J gave up 2 bases; unmatched junction bases: 5. The germline V gene has CDR1 LNHNV and CDR2 YYDKDF (reference sequence). CDR3 size: 14 residues. In nucleotides, the CDR3 is TGTGCCACCAGCGGTGGGGGGGATCAAGAGACCCAGTACTTC. This sequence encodes CATSGGGDQETQYF.

The chain couples TRBV7-9 to TRBJ1-2; D is perhaps TRBD1 (5 bases). This CDR3 is built from 13 residues. Germline V gives CDR1 SEHNR, CDR2 FQNEAQ (reference sequence). V lost 1 base to trimming and J lost 8 bases, with 11 bases between them. As DNA, the CDR3 is TGTGCCAGCAGCTTAGTAGGCAGGGAAGGCTACACCTTC. Its translation is CASSLVGREGYTF.

There are a few counts of this clone. The chain has TRBV4-3 and TRBJ2-5; D is possibly TRBD2 (8 bases). This CDR3 comprises 17 residues. The germline V and J ends were trimmed by 0 bases and 3 bases, with 17 bases remaining between them. The germline CDR1 and CDR2 sequences are LGHNA and YSLEER. The CDR3 sequence: CASSQDLPGGTEETQYF. The CDR3 DNA reads as TGCGCCAGCAGCCAAGATCTCCCGGGAGGGACAGAAGAGACCCAGTACTTC.

The CDR3 DNA reads as TGCGCCAGCAGCCTTAATCCGGGACTAGCGGTTTACAATGAGCAGTTCTTC. It codes for CASSLNPGLAVYNEQFF. The V gene is TRBV4-3, the J gene TRBJ2-1, with 11 bases fitting TRBD2. V dropped 4 bases and J dropped 4; count of bases not matched to a gene: 9. CDR1 LGHNA and CDR2 YSLEER come from the germline V gene. This CDR3 comprises 17 residues.

V gene TRBV5-1 combines with J gene TRBJ2-7; 8 bases are shared with TRBD2. The germline CDR1 and CDR2 sequences are SGHRS and YFSETQ. Trimming cost V 5 bases and J 1 base; bases outside gene matches: 5. There are 14 residues in the CDR3. CDR3 protein: CASRDTSGSYEQYF. The CDR3 DNA sequence: TGCGCCAGCAGGGACACTAGCGGTTCCTACGAGCAGTACTTC. Supplemented by reference TRBV5-1 and TRBJ2-7, the full variable domain reads KAGVTQTPRYLIKTRGQQVTLSCSPISGHRSVSWYQQTPGQGLQFLFEYFSETQRNKGNFPGRFSGRQFSNSRSEMNVSTLELGDSALYLCASRDTSGSYEQYFGPGTRLTVT.

The V call is TRBV5-6, the J call TRBJ2-5; TRBD1 agrees at 7 bases. The CDR3 has 12 amino acids. Germline values: CDR1 SGHDT, CDR2 YYEEEE. V was pared by 9 bases and J by 5 bases, with 7 bases of the junction left unmatched. In DNA form, the CDR3 reads TGTGCCACCGAGGGGGCCACGGAGACCCAGTACTTC. Translated, it gives CATEGATETQYF. Together with reference TRBV5-6 and TRBJ2-5, the CDR3 gives the full variable domain: DAGVTQSPTHLIKTRGQQVTLRCSPKSGHDTVSWYQQALGQGPQFIFQYYEEEERQRGNFPDRFSGHQFPNYSSELNVNALLLGDSALYLCATEGATETQYFGPGTRLLVL.

This sequence joins TRBV29-1 and TRBJ2-5; D may be TRBD2 (5 bases). V lost 7 bases to trimming and J lost 1 base, with 10 bases between them. This CDR3 has 12 residues. Germline-derived CDR1 and CDR2 are SQVTM and ANQGSEA. This CDR3 is CSAEGVQETQYF. In nucleotides, the CDR3 is TGCAGCGCCGAGGGAGTCCAAGAGACCCAGTACTTC.

The chain carries TRBV5-1 and TRBJ2-6; TRBD2 is a possible D gene (5 bases). Germline loops: CDR1 SGHRS, CDR2 YFSETQ. V was trimmed by 0 bases and J by 0 bases, leaving 10 bases between them. The CDR3 extends over 17 amino acids. The CDR3 bases are TGCGCCAGCAGCTTGGCGCTGGGAGACTCTGGGGCCAACGTCCTGACTTTC. It specifies CASSLALGDSGANVLTF. The variable domain in full, completed from reference TRBV5-1 and TRBJ2-6, reads KAGVTQTPRYLIKTRGQQVTLSCSPISGHRSVSWYQQTPGQGLQFLFEYFSETQRNKGNFPGRFSGRQFSNSRSEMNVSTLELGDSALYLCASSLALGDSGANVLTFGAGSRLTVL.

The genes are TRBV3-1 (or the pseudogene TRBV3-2) and TRBJ2-7, with a weak D call TRBD1 (5 bases). The CDR3 has 13 residues. V lost 2 bases, J lost 2 bases, and 7 bases lay in between. Germline V gene data show CDR1 as LGHDT and CDR2 as YNNKEL (reference sequence). The CDR3 reads CASSQSGPYEQYF. The DNA of the CDR3 is TGTGCCAGCAGCCAATCAGGGCCCTACGAGCAGTACTTC.

V usage is TRBV24-1 and J usage is TRBJ2-5, with 7 bases fitting TRBD1. Germline values: CDR1 KGHDR, CDR2 SFDVKD. Losses at the gene ends were 9 bases for V and 6 bases for J; bases not matched to a gene: 9. This CDR3 is 13 amino acids long. The CDR3 region has the DNA TGTGCCACCCAGGGGACAGCAAGCCAGACCCAGTACTTC. It specifies CATQGTASQTQYF.

The chain combines TRBV5-1 with TRBJ2-7, with D perhaps TRBD2 (5 bases). V lost 1 base and J lost 5, with 16 bases in between. There are 15 residues in the CDR3. Per the germline V gene, CDR1 is SGHRS and CDR2 is YFSETQ. The CDR3, as DNA: TGCGCCAGCAGCTTGTCGGTGGGAGCCGAGGACGAGCAGTACTTC. Its translation: CASSLSVGAEDEQYF.

The chain joins TRBV6-5 to TRBJ2-3; D is unresolved. Germline V gene lookup returns CDR1 MNHEY and CDR2 SVGAGI. The CDR3 spans 15 residues. Deletions cut 2 bases from V and 6 bases from J, with 15 bases between. CDR3 coding DNA: TGTGCCAGCAGTTACGAACAGACCTCTGTCGATACGCAGTATTTT. Translating gives CASSYEQTSVDTQYF.

Note on this clone: A junction boundary mismatches the germline segment, possibly from a read error. The rearrangement joins TRBV15 to TRBJ2-7, with a weak D call TRBD1 (6 bases). Germline V gene data show CDR1 as LNHNV and CDR2 as YYDKDF (reference sequence). This CDR3 is built from 11 residues. The CDR3 region has the DNA TGTGCCACCAGCAGAGAGGGGGCCATCAACTTC. Its protein is CATSREGAINF.

This sequence joins TRBV2 and TRBJ1-5; D unclear. V was pared by 4 bases and J by 3 bases, with 7 bases between. The CDR3 is 13 residues long. Per the germline V gene, CDR1 is SNHLY and CDR2 is FYNNEI. In DNA, the CDR3 is TGTGCCAGCAGTGGTGAGATCAATCAGCCCCAGCATTTT. Translating gives CASSGEINQPQHF.

The chain is built from TRBV23-1 and TRBJ1-2; tentative D call: TRBD1 (5 bases). TRBV23-1 is filed as an ORF, its function uncertain. Trimming took off 2 bases at V and 4 bases at J, with 11 bases between the two ends. CDR3 length: 14 residues. The CDR3 spells CASSQITGGYGYTF. CDR3 bases: TGCGCCAGCAGTCAAATTACCGGGGGCTATGGCTACACCTTC.

V gene TRBV7-3 combines with J gene TRBJ1-5, with D perhaps TRBD1 (5 bases). V lost 5 bases and J 7 bases, leaving 12 bases between the germline ends. CDR1 is SGHTA and CDR2 is FQGTGA in the germline V gene. The CDR3 covers 13 residues. For the CDR3, the DNA is TGTGCCAGCAGCCCAACCCAGGGCCAGCCCCAGCATTTT. Translating it yields CASSPTQGQPQHF.

Only a few counts were recorded for this clone. The rearrangement links TRBV19 to TRBJ2-2, with 13 bases matching TRBD2. CDR1 is LNHDA, CDR2 SQIVND, per germline (reference sequence). The CDR3 is 16 amino acids. Unmatched junction bases numbered 4, after V lost 3 bases and J lost 6 bases. The CDR3 sequence: CASSIGLAGAAGELFF. The CDR3 DNA is TGTGCCAGTAGTATCGGACTAGCGGGAGCGGCCGGGGAGCTGTTTTTT.